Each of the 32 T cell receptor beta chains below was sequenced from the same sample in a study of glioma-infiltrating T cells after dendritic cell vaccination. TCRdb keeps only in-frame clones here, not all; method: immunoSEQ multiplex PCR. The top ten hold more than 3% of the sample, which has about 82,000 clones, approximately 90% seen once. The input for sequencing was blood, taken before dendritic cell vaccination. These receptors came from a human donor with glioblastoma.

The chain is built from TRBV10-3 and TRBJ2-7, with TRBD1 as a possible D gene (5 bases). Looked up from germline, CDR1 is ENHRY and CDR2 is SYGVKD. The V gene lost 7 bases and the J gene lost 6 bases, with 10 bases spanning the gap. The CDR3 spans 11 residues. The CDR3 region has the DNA TGTGCCATCATGGGGCTCGGCGAGCAGTACTTC. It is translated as CAIMGLGEQYF.

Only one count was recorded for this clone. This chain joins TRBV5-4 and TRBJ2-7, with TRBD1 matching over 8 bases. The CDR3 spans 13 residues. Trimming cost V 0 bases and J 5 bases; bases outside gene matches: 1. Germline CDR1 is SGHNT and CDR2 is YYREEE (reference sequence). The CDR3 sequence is CASSLAGGDEQYF. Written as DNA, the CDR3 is TGTGCCAGCAGCTTGGCAGGGGGCGACGAGCAGTACTTC.

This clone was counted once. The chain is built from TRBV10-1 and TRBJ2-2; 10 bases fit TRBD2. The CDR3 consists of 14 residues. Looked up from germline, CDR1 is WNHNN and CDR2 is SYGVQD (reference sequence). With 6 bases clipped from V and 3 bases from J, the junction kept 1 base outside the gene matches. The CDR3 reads CASRLAGDTGELFF. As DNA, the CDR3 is TGCGCCAGCAGGCTAGCGGGGGACACCGGGGAGCTGTTTTTT.

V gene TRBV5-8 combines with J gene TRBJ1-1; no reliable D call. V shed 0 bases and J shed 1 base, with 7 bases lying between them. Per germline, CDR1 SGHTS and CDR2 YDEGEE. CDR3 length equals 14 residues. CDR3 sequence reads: CASSLGHANTEAFF. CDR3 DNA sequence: TGTGCCAGCAGCTTGGGACATGCGAACACTGAAGCTTTCTTT.

CDR3 amino acids: CASSRTWRANNYGYTF. The CDR3 DNA is TGTGCCAGTAGTCGCACTTGGCGGGCCAATAACTATGGCTACACCTTC. V is TRBV19 and J is TRBJ1-2; no definite D call. The CDR3 length is 16 residues. CDR1 and CDR2 (germline): LNHDA, SQIVND (reference sequence). V lost 5 bases and J 1 base, leaving 17 bases between the germline ends. The entire variable domain, with the rest obtained from reference TRBV19 and TRBJ1-2, is as follows: DGGITQSPKYLFRKEGQNVTLSCEQNLNHDAMYWYRQDPGQGLRLIYYSQIVNDFQKGDIAEGYSVSREKKESFPLTVTSAQKNPTAFYLCASSRTWRANNYGYTFGSGTRLTVV.

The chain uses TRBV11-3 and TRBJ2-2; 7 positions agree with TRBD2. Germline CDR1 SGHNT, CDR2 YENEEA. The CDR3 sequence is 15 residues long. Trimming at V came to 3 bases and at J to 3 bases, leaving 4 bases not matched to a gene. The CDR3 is CASSFSGGYTGELFF. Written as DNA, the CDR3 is TGTGCCAGCAGCTTTTCGGGGGGATACACCGGGGAGCTGTTTTTT.

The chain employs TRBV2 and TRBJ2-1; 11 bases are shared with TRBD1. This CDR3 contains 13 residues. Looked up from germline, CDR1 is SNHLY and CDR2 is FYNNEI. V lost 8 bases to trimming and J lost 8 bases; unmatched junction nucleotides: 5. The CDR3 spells CASGGTGGYEQFF. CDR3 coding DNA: TGTGCCAGCGGCGGGACAGGGGGTTATGAGCAGTTCTTC.

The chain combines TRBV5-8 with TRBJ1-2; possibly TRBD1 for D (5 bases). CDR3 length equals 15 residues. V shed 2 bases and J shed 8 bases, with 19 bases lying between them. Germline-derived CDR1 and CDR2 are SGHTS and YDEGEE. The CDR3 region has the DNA TGTGCCAGCAGCTTAGAGGCGGGGGTCTTCCGGGGCTACACCTTC. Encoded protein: CASSLEAGVFRGYTF.

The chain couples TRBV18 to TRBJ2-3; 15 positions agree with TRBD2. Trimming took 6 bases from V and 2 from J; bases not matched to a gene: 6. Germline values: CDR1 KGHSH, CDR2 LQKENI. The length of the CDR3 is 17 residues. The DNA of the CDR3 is TGTGCCAGCTCCCCCGGGACTAGCGGGAGGATCACAGATACGCAGTATTTT. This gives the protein CASSPGTSGRITDTQYF.

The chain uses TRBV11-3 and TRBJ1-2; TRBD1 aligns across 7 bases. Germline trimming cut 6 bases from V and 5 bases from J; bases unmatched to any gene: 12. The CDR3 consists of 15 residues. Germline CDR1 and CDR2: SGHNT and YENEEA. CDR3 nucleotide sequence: TGTGCCAGCAGTGCGTCCGGACAGGAGAGTTATGGCTACACCTTC. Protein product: CASSASGQESYGYTF.

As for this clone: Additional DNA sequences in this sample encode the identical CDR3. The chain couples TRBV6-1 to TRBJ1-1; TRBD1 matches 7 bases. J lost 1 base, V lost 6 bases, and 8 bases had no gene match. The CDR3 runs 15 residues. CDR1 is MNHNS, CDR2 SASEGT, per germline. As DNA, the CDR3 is TGTGCCAGCAGGTCGGGGACAGCTTCGAACACTGAAGCTTTCTTT. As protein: CASRSGTASNTEAFF.

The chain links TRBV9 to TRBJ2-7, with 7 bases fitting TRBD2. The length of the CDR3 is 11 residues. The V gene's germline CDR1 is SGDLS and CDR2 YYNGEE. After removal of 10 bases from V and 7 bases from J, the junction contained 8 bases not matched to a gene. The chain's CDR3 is CAGGDGREQYF. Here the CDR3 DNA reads TGTGCCGGGGGGGATGGACGGGAGCAGTACTTC.

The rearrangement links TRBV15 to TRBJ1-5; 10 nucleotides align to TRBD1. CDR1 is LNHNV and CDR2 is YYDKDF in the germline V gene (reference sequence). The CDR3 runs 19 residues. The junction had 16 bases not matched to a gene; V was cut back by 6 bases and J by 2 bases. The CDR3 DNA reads TGTGCCACCAGTAGCACTACTAAGGCGGGACAGGGGCGCAATCAGCCCCAGCATTTT. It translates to CATSSTTKAGQGRNQPQHF.

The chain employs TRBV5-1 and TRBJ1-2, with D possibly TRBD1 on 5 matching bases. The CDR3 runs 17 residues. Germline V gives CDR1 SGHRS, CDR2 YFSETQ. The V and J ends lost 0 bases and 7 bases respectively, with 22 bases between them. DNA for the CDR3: TGCGCCAGCAGCTTGGATCCCCACGGGACTTATCGTAGTGGCTACACCTTC. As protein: CASSLDPHGTYRSGYTF.

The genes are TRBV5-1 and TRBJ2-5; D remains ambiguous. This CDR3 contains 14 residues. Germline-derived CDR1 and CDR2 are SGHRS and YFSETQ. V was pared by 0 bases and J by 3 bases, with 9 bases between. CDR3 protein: CASSLESGEETQYF. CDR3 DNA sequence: TGCGCCAGCAGCTTGGAATCAGGTGAAGAGACCCAGTACTTC.

The CDR3 DNA reads TGCGCCAGCAGCCAAGGTATTTGGGGACAGGGAGGCGCTGGTGCCTATGGCTACACCTTC. This translates into CASSQGIWGQGGAGAYGYTF. This chain connects TRBV4-1 to TRBJ1-2, with 9 bases identical to TRBD1. This CDR3 region has 20 residues. Germline V gene sequence: CDR1 MGHRA, CDR2 YSYEKL. V shed 1 base, J shed 4 bases, and the junction held 19 bases outside the gene matches.

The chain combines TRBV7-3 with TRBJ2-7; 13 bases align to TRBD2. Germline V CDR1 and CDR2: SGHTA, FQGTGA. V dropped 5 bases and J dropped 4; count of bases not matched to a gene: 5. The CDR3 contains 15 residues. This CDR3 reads CASSRLAGGPYEQYF. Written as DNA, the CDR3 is TGTGCCAGCAGCAGACTAGCGGGAGGACCGTACGAGCAGTACTTC. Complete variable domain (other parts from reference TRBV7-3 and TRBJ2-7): GAGVSQTPSNKVTEKGKYVELRCDPISGHTALYWYRQSLGQGPEFLIYFQGTGAADDSGLPNDRFFAVRPEGSVSTLKIQRTERGDSAVYLCASSRLAGGPYEQYFGPGTRLTVT.

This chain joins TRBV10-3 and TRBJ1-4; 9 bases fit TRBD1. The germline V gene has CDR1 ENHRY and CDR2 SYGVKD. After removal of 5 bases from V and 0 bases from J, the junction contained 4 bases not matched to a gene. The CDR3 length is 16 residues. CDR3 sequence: CAISTGGIATNEKLFF. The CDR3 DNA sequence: TGTGCCATCAGTACAGGGGGCATAGCAACTAATGAAAAACTGTTTTTT.

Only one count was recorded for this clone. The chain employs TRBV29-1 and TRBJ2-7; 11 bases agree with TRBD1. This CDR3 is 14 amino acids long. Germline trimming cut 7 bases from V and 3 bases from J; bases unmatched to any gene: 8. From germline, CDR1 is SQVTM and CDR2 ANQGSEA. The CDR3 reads CSAETGTGGYEQYF. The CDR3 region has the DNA TGCAGCGCCGAAACCGGGACAGGGGGCTACGAGCAGTACTTC.

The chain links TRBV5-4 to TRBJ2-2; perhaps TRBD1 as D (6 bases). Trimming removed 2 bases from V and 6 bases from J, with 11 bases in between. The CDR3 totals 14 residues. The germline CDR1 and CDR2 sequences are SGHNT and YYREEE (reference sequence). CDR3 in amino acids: CASSLPGAAGELFF. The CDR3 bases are TGTGCCAGCAGCTTACCAGGGGCGGCCGGGGAGCTGTTTTTT.

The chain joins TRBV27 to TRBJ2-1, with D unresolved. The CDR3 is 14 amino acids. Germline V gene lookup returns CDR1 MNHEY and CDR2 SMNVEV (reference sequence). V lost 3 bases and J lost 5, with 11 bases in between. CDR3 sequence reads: CASSFLNSNNEQFF. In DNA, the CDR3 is TGTGCCAGCAGTTTCTTGAACAGCAACAATGAGCAGTTCTTC.

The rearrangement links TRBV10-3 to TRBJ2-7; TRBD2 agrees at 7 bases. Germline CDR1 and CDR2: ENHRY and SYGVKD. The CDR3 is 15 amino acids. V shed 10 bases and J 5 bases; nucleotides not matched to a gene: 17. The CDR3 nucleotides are TGTGCCACCTCGCTCCGGGGGGAGGTGGATCACGAGCAGTACTTC. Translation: CATSLRGEVDHEQYF.

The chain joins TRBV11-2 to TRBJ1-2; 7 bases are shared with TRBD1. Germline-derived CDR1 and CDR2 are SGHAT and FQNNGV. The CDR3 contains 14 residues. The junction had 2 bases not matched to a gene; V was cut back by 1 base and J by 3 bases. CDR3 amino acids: CASSLVGQYYGYTF. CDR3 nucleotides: TGTGCCAGCAGCTTAGTGGGACAGTACTATGGCTACACCTTC. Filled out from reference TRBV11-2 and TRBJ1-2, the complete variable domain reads EAGVAQSPRYKIIEKRQSVAFWCNPISGHATLYWYQQILGQGPKLLIQFQNNGVVDDSQLPKDRFSAERLKGVDSTLKIQPAKLEDSAVYLCASSLVGQYYGYTFGSGTRLTVV.

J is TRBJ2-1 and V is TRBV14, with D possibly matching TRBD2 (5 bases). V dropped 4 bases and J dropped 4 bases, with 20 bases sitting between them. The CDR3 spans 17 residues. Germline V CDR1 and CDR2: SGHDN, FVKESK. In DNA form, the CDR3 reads TGTGCCAGCAGCCCGGGCGGCGGGTTGAGGGCTTACAATGAGCAGTTCTTC. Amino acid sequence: CASSPGGGLRAYNEQFF.

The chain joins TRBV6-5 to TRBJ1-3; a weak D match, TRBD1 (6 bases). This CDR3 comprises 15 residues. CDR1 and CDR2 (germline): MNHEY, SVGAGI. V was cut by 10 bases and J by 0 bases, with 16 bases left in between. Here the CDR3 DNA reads TGTGCCACTAAGGGGGTCACCAGCTCTGGAAACACCATATATTTT. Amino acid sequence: CATKGVTSSGNTIYF.

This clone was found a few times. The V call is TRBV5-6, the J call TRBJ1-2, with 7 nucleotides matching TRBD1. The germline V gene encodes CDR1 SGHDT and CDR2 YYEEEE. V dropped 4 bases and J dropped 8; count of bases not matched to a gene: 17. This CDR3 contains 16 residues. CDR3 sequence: CASSGARQGFVGGYTF. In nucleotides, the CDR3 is TGTGCCAGCAGCGGGGCGAGACAGGGTTTTGTTGGCGGCTACACCTTC.

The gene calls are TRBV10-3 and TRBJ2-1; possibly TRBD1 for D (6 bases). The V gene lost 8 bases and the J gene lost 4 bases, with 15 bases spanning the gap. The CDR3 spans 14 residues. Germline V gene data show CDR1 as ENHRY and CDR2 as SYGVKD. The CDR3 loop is CAIDQGFPYNEQFF. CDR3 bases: TGTGCCATCGACCAGGGGTTCCCTTACAATGAGCAGTTCTTC.

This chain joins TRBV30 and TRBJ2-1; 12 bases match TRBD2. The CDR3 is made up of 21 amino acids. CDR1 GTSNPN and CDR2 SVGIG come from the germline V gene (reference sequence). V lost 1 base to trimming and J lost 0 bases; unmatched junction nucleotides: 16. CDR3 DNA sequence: TGTGCCTGGAGTGCCACTAGTACCCTAGCGGGGGGGGGACGCTCCTACAATGAGCAGTTCTTC. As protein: CAWSATSTLAGGGRSYNEQFF.

CDR3 loop: CASSGDRGPNEQFF. As DNA, the CDR3 is TGTGCCAGCAGTGGGGACAGGGGCCCCAATGAGCAGTTCTTC. The chain carries TRBV25-1 and TRBJ2-1; 10 nucleotides agree with TRBD1. V was pared by 4 bases and J by 6 bases, with 3 bases of the junction left unmatched. In germline, CDR1 is MGHDK, CDR2 SYGVNS. The CDR3 has 14 residues.

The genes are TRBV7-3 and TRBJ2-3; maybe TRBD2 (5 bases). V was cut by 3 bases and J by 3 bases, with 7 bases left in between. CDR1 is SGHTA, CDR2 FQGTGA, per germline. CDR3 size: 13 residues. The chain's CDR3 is CASSFTGTDTQYF. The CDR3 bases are TGTGCCAGCAGCTTCACGGGGACAGATACGCAGTATTTT.

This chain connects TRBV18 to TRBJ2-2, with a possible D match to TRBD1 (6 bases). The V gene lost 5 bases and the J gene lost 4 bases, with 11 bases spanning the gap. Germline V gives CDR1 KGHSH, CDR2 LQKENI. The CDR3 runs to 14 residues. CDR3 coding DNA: TGTGCCAGCTCAACGACAGGAATCACCGGGGAGCTGTTTTTT. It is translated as CASSTTGITGELFF. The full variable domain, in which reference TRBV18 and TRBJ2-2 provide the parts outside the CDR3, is NAGVMQNPRHLVRRRGQEARLRCSPMKGHSHVYWYRQLPEEGLKFMVYLQKENIIDESGMPKERFSAEFPKEGPSILRIQQVVRGDSAAYFCASSTTGITGELFFGEGSRLTVL.

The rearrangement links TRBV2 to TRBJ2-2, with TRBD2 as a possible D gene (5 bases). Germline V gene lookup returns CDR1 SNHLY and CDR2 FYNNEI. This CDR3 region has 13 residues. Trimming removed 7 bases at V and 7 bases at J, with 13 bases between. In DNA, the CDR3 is TGTGCCAGCACAGTGGGAGAAATCGGGGAGCTGTTTTTT. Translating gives CASTVGEIGELFF.